This TCR beta chain was recovered during a study of blood T cell repertoires in COVID-19. Study at large: COVID-19 samples collected from the United States, Italy and Spain covered acute and convalescent phases. PBMCs, B-cell-depleted T cells, or T cells provided the cDNA or gDNA that made up the material.

Per the original methods: Amplification of reference gene primers provided the estimated nucleated cell counts. TCRdb's table, derived via immunoSEQ multiplex PCR, lists solely in-frame clones and lacks some. Clone size and the V and J calls come from that table; the DNA yielded D and trimming. The sample has about 230,000 clones, more than 65% seen once; the top ten hold 6% to 9.5%. Germline V lookup: CDR1 MNHNS, CDR2 SASEGT. The length of the CDR3 is 14 residues. The V end was cut by 0 bases, the J end by 2 bases, with 7 bases between. The TCR originated in a woman of 80 years or more with acute or convalescent COVID-19. The source material was peripheral blood. This chain links TRBV6-1 with TRBJ1-2, with unresolved D. The CDR3 region is CASSEAPQNYGYTF. Written as DNA, the CDR3 is TGTGCCAGCAGTGAAGCCCCGCAGAACTATGGCTACACCTTC.